The clone carrying this T cell receptor beta chain occurred once. This specimen comes from a study of T-cell reconstitution after alpha-beta-depleted transplantation in children. CDR3 size: 15 residues. Trimming shortened V by 2 bases and J by 0 bases, and 12 bases separated the two germline ends. The germline V gene encodes CDR1 SGHNT and CDR2 YYREEE (reference sequence). A TCRbeta library incorporating unique molecular identifiers was prepared. From the PCR reads, TCRdb called clonotypes with MiXCR, one entry per CDR3 protein. The sample lists roughly 200,000 distinct CDR3 sequences; 13% to 15% were seen once.

The chain combines TRBV5-4 with TRBJ2-7; D is ambiguous. Here the sequenced sample was PBMCs from the stem cell graft donor, taken from the stem cell graft. This TCR derives from a human donor who donated a stem cell graft to a child with acute lymphoblastic leukemia. The CDR3 bases are TGTGCCAGCAGCTTCCAACAGCCAAGCTCCTACGAGCAGTACTTC. Encoded protein: CASSFQQPSSYEQYF.